This TCR beta chain was obtained from a study of glioma-infiltrating T cells after dendritic cell vaccination. The repertoire was sequenced with immunoSEQ multiplex PCR; TCRdb's copy has only in-frame clones and lacks some. The data contain over 55,000 clones, approximately 80% of them singletons. The sequence came from a human donor with glioblastoma. Sequenced material: blood, taken before dendritic cell vaccination.

CDR3: CASRGGHTEAFF. The CDR3 DNA sequence: TGTGCCAGCAGGGGGGGGCACACTGAAGCTTTCTTT. V usage is TRBV6-5 and J usage is TRBJ1-1; D is perhaps TRBD1 (6 bases). CDR3 length: 12 residues. CDR1 and CDR2 from the germline V gene are MNHEY and SVGAGI. The V end was cut by 6 bases, the J end by 3 bases, with 8 bases between.